This T cell receptor (beta chain) was sequenced during a study of T cells in Graves' hyperthyroidism and ophthalmopathy. Amplification of TCR beta CDR3 regions was performed using RNA transcripts as template. The primer set for the first-round RT-PCR of the TCR CDR3 was HTBI. TCRdb passed the multiplex PCR reads through MiXCR, listing each CDR3 protein once. The table shows some 270,000 distinct CDR3 sequences, with roughly 14% occurring only once. The table lists this clonotype with many counts. V was clipped by 0 bases and J by 0 bases, with 8 bases between them. This CDR3 spans 15 amino acids. The germline gives CDR1 SGHDT, CDR2 YYEEEE. Blood was drawn at first hyperthyroidism diagnosis, before any ophthalmopathy symptoms.

V gene TRBV5-6 combines with J gene TRBJ2-3, with D tentatively TRBD1 (6 bases). The TCR was taken from a woman in her thirties with Graves' hyperthyroidism that later progressed to Graves' ophthalmopathy. The sequenced sample was blood. This chain's CDR3 is CASSLDRDSTDTQYF. The DNA for the CDR3 is TGTGCCAGCAGCTTGGACAGGGACAGCACAGATACGCAGTATTTT.